Listed below are T cell receptor beta chains from one sample, sequenced in a study of shared clonotypes between healthy human individuals. The table came from immunoSEQ multiplex PCR; TCRdb's copy has only in-frame clones and leaves some out. In the table there are some 1,900,000 clones, roughly 95% of which are singletons. Input material: naive CD8+ T cells sorted from blood. Receptors originate from a man between 18 and 35 years old in good health. Both conserved end residues are part of each CDR3. D genes are given only for firm matches. Size is omitted from some rows. Given values are once, few, many or a class for expanded clones.

J gene	clone size	V gene	D gene	CDR3 protein	CDR3 DNA
TRBJ1-2	NA	TRBV13	TRBD1	CASSLGWDSSNYGYTF	TGTGCCAGCAGCTTGGGGTGGGACAGTTCTAACTATGGCTACACCTTC
TRBJ2-7	once	TRBV18	TRBD1	CASSPPGGHRGDEQYF	TGTGCCAGCTCACCACCGGGCGGTCACAGGGGGGACGAGCAGTACTTC
TRBJ1-5	NA	TRBV10-3	NA	CAIRNISNQPQHF	TGTGCCATCAGAAACATTAGCAATCAGCCCCAGCATTTT
TRBJ1-2	NA	TRBV30	NA	CAWGAGVTSMDGYTF	TGTGCCTGGGGGGCAGGGGTCACCTCAATGGATGGCTACACCTTC
TRBJ1-2	NA	TRBV10-3	NA	CAIGGGGEIYGYTF	TGTGCCATCGGCGGGGGGGGCGAGATCTATGGCTACACCTTC
TRBJ2-3	NA	TRBV5-6	NA	CASSLDRRRATDTQYF	TGTGCCAGCAGCTTGGACAGGCGAAGGGCCACAGATACGCAGTATTTT
TRBJ1-2	NA	TRBV12-5	NA	CASSPGDNYGYTF	TGTGCTAGCTCCCCCGGGGATAACTATGGCTACACCTTC
TRBJ2-1	NA	TRBV14	NA	CASSQGLGPVGNEQFF	TGTGCCAGCAGCCAAGGCTTGGGACCGGTGGGCAATGAGCAGTTCTTC
TRBJ1-1	NA	TRBV29-1	NA	CSVEDPTENTEAFF	TGCAGCGTTGAAGATCCTACGGAGAACACTGAAGCTTTCTTT
TRBJ2-1	NA	TRBV7-9	NA	CASSFTPPEGDYNEQFF	TGTGCCAGCAGCTTTACCCCTCCAGAGGGGGATTACAATGAGCAGTTCTTC
TRBJ1-2	NA	TRBV9	NA	CASSDAGTREDYTF	TGTGCCAGCAGCGACGCCGGGACACGGGAGGACTACACCTTC
TRBJ2-1	NA	TRBV30	NA	CAWETSGLGDEQFF	TGTGCCTGGGAGACTTCGGGGCTTGGGGATGAGCAGTTCTTC
TRBJ1-2	NA	TRBV4-3	TRBD1	CASSPGTGDFGYTF	TGCGCCAGCAGCCCCGGGACAGGGGACTTTGGCTACACCTTC
TRBJ2-5	NA	TRBV6-5	TRBD2	CASSPLGGEETQYF	TGTGCCAGCAGCCCCCTTGGGGGGGAAGAGACCCAGTACTTC
TRBJ2-5	NA	TRBV7-9	TRBD2	CASRDSGRARWETQYF	TGTGCCAGCAGGGATAGCGGGAGGGCCCGCTGGGAGACCCAGTACTTC
TRBJ2-5	NA	TRBV9	TRBD1	CASSADRAEETQYF	TGTGCCAGCAGCGCGGACAGGGCGGAGGAGACCCAGTACTTC
TRBJ2-3	NA	TRBV27	TRBD2	CASSLTSGSASTDTQYF	TGTGCCAGCAGTTTAACGAGCGGGAGTGCCAGCACAGATACGCAGTATTTT
TRBJ1-1	NA	TRBV25-1	NA	CASSEEGWTEAFF	TGTGCCAGCAGTGAGGAGGGATGGACTGAAGCTTTCTTT
TRBJ2-1	NA	TRBV5-4	NA	CASRYRGGSYNEQFF	TGTGCCAGCAGATACAGGGGGGGGTCCTACAATGAGCAGTTCTTC
TRBJ1-5	NA	TRBV7-5	NA	CARSTKDRLPNSNQPQHF	TGTGCCAGAAGCACCAAGGACAGGTTACCTAATAGCAATCAGCCCCAGCATTTT
TRBJ2-2	NA	TRBV10-3	TRBD1	CAISAFRGRDTGELFF	TGTGCCATCAGTGCCTTTAGGGGGCGCGACACCGGGGAGCTGTTTTTT
TRBJ1-1	NA	TRBV6-4	TRBD1	CASSATPGQGAESTEAFF	TGTGCCAGCAGTGCCACTCCGGGACAGGGGGCGGAAAGCACTGAAGCTTTCTTT
TRBJ2-2	NA	TRBV2	TRBD1	CASSVPGTGAGRRDTGELFF	TGTGCCAGCAGTGTACCCGGGACAGGGGCAGGGAGGAGAGACACCGGGGAGCTGTTTTTT
TRBJ1-4	once	TRBV6-4	NA	CASSDSWGNEKLFF	TGTGCCAGCAGTGACTCGTGGGGGAATGAAAAACTGTTTTTT
TRBJ2-7	NA	TRBV9	TRBD1	CASSAGTGGEQYF	TGTGCCAGCAGCGCTGGGACAGGGGGGGAGCAGTACTTC